The 8 T cell receptor beta chains listed next were all sequenced from one sample in a study of tumor-infiltrating lymphocytes in localized non-small cell lung cancer. Clones were read by immunoSEQ multiplex PCR, and TCRdb kept only the in-frame ones, dropping some. Among under 10,000 clones listed, over 75% were seen once. The sequencing input was uninvolved lung tissue not adjacent to the tumor. The source of these receptors is a human donor with non-small cell lung cancer.

In this sample, this clone turned up once. The V and J genes are TRBV28 and TRBJ2-1; D is undetermined. CDR1 MDHEN and CDR2 SYDVKM come from the germline V gene. The CDR3 has 14 residues. V was pared by 6 bases and J by 10 bases, with 19 bases between. CDR3 region: CASSPPYVRREQFF. The CDR3 bases are TGTGCCAGCAGCCCGCCTTACGTCAGACGGGAGCAGTTCTTC.

The rearrangement uses TRBV7-2 and TRBJ2-1, with TRBD1 identical over 7 bases. From germline, CDR1 is SGHTA and CDR2 FQGNSA. The CDR3 covers 17 residues. V shed 4 bases and J 2 bases; nucleotides not matched to a gene: 11. CDR3 coding DNA: TGTGCCAGCAGCTCCTACAGACAGGGAAGGACCTACAATGAGCAGTTCTTC. Protein product: CASSSYRQGRTYNEQFF.

The chain is built from TRBV7-9 and TRBJ2-2; 8 nucleotides match TRBD1. This CDR3 is 14 amino acids long. CDR1 is SEHNR, CDR2 FQNEAQ, per germline (reference sequence). V lost 2 bases to trimming and J lost 6 bases; unmatched junction nucleotides: 2. The CDR3 DNA sequence: TGTGCCAGCAGCTTACAGGGGGCCGCCGGGGAGCTGTTTTTT. Translated, it gives CASSLQGAAGELFF. Complete variable domain (other parts from reference TRBV7-9 and TRBJ2-2): DTGVSQNPRHKITKRGQNVTFRCDPISEHNRLYWYRQTLGQGPEFLTYFQNEAQLEKSRLLSDRFSAERPKGSFSTLEIQRTEQGDSAMYLCASSLQGAAGELFFGEGSRLTVL.

V gene TRBV5-1 combines with J gene TRBJ2-5; perhaps TRBD1 as D (6 bases). The germline CDR1 and CDR2 sequences are SGHRS and YFSETQ. Trimming pared 2 bases from V and 1 base from J, leaving 9 bases between. The CDR3 is 14 amino acids. CDR3 sequence reads: CASSFGQSQETQYF. In DNA form, the CDR3 reads TGCGCCAGCAGCTTTGGACAGAGCCAAGAGACCCAGTACTTC.

In its sample, this clone was seen once. The chain is built from TRBV21-1 and TRBJ1-1; the D segment call TRBD1 is taken from the table without a DNA check. TRBV21-1 is a pseudogene. CDR3 length equals 15 residues. In DNA, the CDR3 is TGTGCCAGCAGCTACTCCGGGACAGACTACACTGAAGCTTTCTTT. Translation: CASSYSGTDYTEAFF.

This chain joins TRBV30 and TRBJ1-5, with 11 bases lining up with TRBD1. CDR1 and CDR2 from the germline V gene are GTSNPN and SVGIG (reference sequence). This CDR3 is built from 15 residues. V was clipped by 2 bases and J by 6 bases; unmatched bases: 6. The CDR3 DNA sequence: TGTGCCTGGAGTCCCATGGGACAGGGGGTTCAGCCCCAGCATTTT. Amino acid sequence: CAWSPMGQGVQPQHF.

Notes on this clone: The same CDR3 also results from other DNA sequences found in this sample. CDR3 residues: CASTQGDRGNSPLHF. CDR3 coding DNA: TGTGCCAGCACTCAAGGGGACAGGGGTAATTCACCCCTCCACTTT. The gene calls are TRBV6-5 and TRBJ1-6, with 10 bases identical to TRBD1. J lost 6 bases, V lost 7 bases, and 6 bases had no gene match. The CDR3 spans 15 residues. Per the germline V gene, CDR1 is MNHEY and CDR2 is SVGAGI.

V usage is TRBV2 and J usage is TRBJ1-5; D ambiguous. Germline loops: CDR1 SNHLY, CDR2 FYNNEI. There are 14 residues in the CDR3. Trimming left V 7 bases short and J 0 bases short, with 10 bases between. In nucleotides, the CDR3 is TGTGCCAGCACAGTTGGGCATAGCAATCAGCCCCAGCATTTT. As protein: CASTVGHSNQPQHF.